The source of this T cell receptor (beta chain) is a study of blood T cell repertoires in COVID-19. Study details: Samples came from the United States, Italy and Spain, spanning acute and convalescent COVID-19. PBMCs, B-cell-depleted T cells, or T cells provided the cDNA or gDNA that made up the material.

The V end lost 2 bases, the J end lost 1 base, and 19 bases lay between the germline ends. Per germline, CDR1 SGHTA and CDR2 FQGNSA. The CDR3 sequence is 18 residues long. Produced via immunoSEQ multiplex PCR; TCRdb's table is partial and in-frame only. In the table there are roughly 190,000 clones, about four fifths of which are singletons. Material: peripheral blood. This clonotype originated in a middle-aged woman with acute or convalescent COVID-19. The chain combines TRBV7-2 with TRBJ2-3, with a possible D match to TRBD2 (5 bases). The CDR3 spells CASSLYLARQTRTDTQYF. The DNA of the CDR3 is TGTGCCAGCAGCTTATATCTAGCTAGGCAAACTCGCACAGATACGCAGTATTTT.